This TCR beta chain was sequenced in a study of cytomegalovirus exposure and HLA in healthy donors. Turning to the study itself: Previous work identified roughly 120 million unique TCR beta sequences from roughly 170 million T cells.

13 Jbeta primers and 60 Vbeta primers were used for the PCR. Using immunoSEQ multiplex PCR, the repertoire was profiled, and TCRdb retains in-frame clones only, with some absent. Recorded here are approximately 110,000 clones; the top ten clones represent around 3.6%. While unrecorded immune exposures were likely, the donors were nominally healthy when sampled. Notes on the study in general: Most TCR sequences showed up rarely, but some public TCRs showed up in many donors. In vitro confirmation showed three CMV-associated chains to be CMV antigen specific.

In the case of this clone: Its antigen is unknown.

There are 11 residues in the CDR3. Germline V gene sequence: CDR1 WSHSY, CDR2 SAAADI. The V gene lost 4 bases and the J gene lost 2 bases, with 2 bases spanning the gap. The sequencing input was PBMCs. The chain uses TRBV10-2 and TRBJ1-1; D unclear. This sequence originates from a man younger than 35 in good health and CMV-seronegative. The CDR3 DNA is TGCGCCAGCAGTGCAAACACTGAAGCTTTCTTT. This translates into CASSANTEAFF.